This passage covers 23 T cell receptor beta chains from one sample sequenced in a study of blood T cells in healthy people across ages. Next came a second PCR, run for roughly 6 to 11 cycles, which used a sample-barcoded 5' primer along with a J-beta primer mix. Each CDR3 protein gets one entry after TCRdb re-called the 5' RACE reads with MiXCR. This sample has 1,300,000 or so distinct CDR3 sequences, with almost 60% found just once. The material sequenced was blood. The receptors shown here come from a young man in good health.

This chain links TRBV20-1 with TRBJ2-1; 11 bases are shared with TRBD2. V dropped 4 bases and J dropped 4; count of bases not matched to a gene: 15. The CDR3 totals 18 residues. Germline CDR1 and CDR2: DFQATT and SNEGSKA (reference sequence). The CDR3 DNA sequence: TGCAGTGCTATGGGACTAGCGGAGTGGTCCCCACCTTACAATGAGCAGTTCTTC. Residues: CSAMGLAEWSPPYNEQFF.

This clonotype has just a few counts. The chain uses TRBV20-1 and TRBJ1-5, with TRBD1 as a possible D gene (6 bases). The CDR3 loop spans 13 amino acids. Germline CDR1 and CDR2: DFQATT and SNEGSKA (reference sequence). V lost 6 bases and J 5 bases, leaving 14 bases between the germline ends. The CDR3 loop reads CSATGAGDQPQHF. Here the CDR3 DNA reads TGCAGTGCCACGGGGGCGGGGGATCAGCCCCAGCATTTT.

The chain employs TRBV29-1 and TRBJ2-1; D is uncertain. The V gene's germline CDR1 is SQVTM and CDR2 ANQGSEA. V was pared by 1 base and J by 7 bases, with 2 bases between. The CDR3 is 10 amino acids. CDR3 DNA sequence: TGCAGCGTTGAAGGTAATGAGCAGTTCTTC. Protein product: CSVEGNEQFF.

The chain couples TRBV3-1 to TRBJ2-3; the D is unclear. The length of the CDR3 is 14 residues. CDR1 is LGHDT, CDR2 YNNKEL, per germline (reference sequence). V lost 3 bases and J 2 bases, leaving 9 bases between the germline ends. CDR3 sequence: CASSHEPFTDTQYF. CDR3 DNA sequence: TGTGCCAGCAGCCACGAGCCTTTCACAGATACGCAGTATTTT.

The CDR3 loop is CASSQASALYNEQFF. CDR3 DNA sequence: TGTGCCAGCAGCCAAGCATCAGCTCTCTACAATGAGCAGTTCTTC. The chain joins TRBV14 to TRBJ2-1; D unresolved. Trimming left V 1 base short and J 3 bases short, with 10 bases between. Germline assignment: CDR1 SGHDN and CDR2 FVKESK. The CDR3 consists of 15 residues.

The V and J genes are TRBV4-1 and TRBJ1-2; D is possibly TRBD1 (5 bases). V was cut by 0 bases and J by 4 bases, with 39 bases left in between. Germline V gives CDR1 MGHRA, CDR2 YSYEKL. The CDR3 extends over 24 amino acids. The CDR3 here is CASSQDLRVGGGPKNLKALYGYTF. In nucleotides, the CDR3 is TGCGCCAGCAGCCAAGATCTTCGGGTCGGCGGGGGACCAAAAAATCTCAAAGCTCTCTATGGCTACACCTTC.

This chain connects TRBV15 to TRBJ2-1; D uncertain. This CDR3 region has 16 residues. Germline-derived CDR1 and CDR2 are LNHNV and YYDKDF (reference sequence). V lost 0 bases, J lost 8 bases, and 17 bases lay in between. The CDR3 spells CATSRDSQAGFDEQFF. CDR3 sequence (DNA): TGTGCCACCAGCAGAGATTCGCAGGCAGGTTTCGATGAGCAGTTCTTC. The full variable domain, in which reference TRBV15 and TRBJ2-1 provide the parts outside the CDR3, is DAMVIQNPRYQVTQFGKPVTLSCSQTLNHNVMYWYQQKSSQAPKLLFHYYDKDFNNEADTPDNFQSRRPNTSFCFLDIRSPGLGDTAMYLCATSRDSQAGFDEQFFGPGTRLTVL.

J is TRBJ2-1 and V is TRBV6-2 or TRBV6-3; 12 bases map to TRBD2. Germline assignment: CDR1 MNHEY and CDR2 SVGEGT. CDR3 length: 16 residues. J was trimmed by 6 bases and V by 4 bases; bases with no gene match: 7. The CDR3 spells CASSFRTSGVPNEQFF. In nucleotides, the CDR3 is TGTGCCAGCAGTTTCCGGACTAGCGGGGTTCCCAATGAGCAGTTCTTC.

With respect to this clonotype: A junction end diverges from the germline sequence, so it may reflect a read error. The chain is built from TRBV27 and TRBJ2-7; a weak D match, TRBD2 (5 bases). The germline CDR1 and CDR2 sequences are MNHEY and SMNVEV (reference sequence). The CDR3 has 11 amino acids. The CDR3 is CAIGVPYERYF. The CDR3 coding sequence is TGTGCCATCGGGGTACCCTACGAGCGGTACTTC.

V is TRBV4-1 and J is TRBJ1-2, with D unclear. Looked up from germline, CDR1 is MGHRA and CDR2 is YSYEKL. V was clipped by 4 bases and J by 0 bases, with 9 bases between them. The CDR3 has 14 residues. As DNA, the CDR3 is TGCGCCAGCAGCCGGATCAGTGCTAACTATGGCTACACCTTC. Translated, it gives CASSRISANYGYTF.

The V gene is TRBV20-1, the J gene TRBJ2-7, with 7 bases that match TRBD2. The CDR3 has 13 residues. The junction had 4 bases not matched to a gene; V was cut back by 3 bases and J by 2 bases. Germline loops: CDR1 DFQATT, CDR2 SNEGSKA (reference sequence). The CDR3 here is CSARGGVTYEQYF. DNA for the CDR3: TGCAGTGCTAGGGGAGGGGTCACCTACGAGCAGTACTTC.

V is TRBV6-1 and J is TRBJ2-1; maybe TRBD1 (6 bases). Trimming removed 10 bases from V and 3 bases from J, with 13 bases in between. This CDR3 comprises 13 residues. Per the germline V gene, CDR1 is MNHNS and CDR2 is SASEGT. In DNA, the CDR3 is TGTGCCATCCCGGGACATGTCTACAATGAGCAGTTCTTC. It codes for CAIPGHVYNEQFF.

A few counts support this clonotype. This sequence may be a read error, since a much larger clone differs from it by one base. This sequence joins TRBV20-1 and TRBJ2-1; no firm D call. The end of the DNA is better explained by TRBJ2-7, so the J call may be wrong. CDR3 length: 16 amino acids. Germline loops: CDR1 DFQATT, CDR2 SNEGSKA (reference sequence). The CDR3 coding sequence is TGCAGTGCTTCAGCTGGCGCCAGACCTACCTACAATGAGCAGTACTTC. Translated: CSASAGARPTYNEQYF.

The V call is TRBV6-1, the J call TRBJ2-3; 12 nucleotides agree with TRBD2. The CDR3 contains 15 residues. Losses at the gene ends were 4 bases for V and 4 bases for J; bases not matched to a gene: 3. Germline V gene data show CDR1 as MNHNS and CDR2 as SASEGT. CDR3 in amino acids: CASSGLAGESDTQYF. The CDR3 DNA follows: TGTGCCAGCAGTGGACTAGCGGGAGAATCAGATACGCAGTATTTT.

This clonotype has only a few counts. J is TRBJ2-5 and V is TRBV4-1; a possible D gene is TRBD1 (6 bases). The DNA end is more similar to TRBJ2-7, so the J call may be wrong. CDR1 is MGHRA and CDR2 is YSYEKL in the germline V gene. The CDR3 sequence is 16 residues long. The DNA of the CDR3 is TGCGCCAGCAGCCAAGCCCGTGGCCTAGGGGGCTACGAGCAGTACTTC. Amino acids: CASSQARGLGGYEQYF.

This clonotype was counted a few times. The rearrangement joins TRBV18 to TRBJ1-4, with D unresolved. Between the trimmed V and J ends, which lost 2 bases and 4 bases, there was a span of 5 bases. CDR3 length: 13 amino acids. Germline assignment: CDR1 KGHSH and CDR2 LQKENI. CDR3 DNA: TGTGCCAGCTCACCAGCGGGTAATGAAAAACTGTTTTTT. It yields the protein CASSPAGNEKLFF.

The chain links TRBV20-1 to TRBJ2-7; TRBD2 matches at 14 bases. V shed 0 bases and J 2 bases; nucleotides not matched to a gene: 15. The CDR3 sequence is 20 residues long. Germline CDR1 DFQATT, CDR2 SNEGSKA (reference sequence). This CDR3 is CSARDYVGLAGEFNPYEQYF. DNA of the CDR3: TGCAGTGCTAGAGATTACGTGGGACTAGCGGGAGAGTTTAACCCCTACGAGCAGTACTTC.

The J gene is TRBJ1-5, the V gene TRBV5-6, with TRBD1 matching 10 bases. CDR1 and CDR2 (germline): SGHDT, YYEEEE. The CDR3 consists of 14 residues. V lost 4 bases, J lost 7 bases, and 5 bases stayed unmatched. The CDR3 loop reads CASSPTGGEQPQHF. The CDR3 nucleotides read TGTGCCAGCAGCCCGACAGGGGGCGAGCAGCCCCAGCATTTT.

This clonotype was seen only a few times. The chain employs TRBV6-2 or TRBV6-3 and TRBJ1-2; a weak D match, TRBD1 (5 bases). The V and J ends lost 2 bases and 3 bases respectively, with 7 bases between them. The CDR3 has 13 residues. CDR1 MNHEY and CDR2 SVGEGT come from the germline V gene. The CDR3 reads CASSYGTHYGYTF. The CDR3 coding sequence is TGTGCCAGCAGTTACGGGACTCACTATGGCTACACCTTC.

This CDR3 reads CASSQDPTGTYTYNEQFF. The DNA for the CDR3 is TGCGCCAGCAGCCAGGACCCAACCGGGACTTATACCTACAATGAGCAGTTCTTC. J is TRBJ2-1 and V is TRBV4-1; D might be TRBD2 (6 bases). V was pared by 3 bases and J by 2 bases, with 20 bases between. Germline-derived CDR1 and CDR2 are MGHRA and YSYEKL. The CDR3 is 18 residues long.

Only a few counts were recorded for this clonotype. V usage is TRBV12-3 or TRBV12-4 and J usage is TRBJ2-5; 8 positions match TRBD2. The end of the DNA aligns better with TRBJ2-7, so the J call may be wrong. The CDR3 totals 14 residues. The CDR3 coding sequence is TGTGCCAGCAGTTCGGCGGGAGGAGGCTACGAGCAGTACTTC. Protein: CASSSAGGGYEQYF.

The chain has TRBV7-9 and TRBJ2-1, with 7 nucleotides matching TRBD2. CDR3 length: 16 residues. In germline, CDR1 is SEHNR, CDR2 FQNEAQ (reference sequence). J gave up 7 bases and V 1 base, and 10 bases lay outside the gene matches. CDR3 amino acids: CASSLGGGTESNEQFF. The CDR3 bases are TGTGCCAGCAGCTTAGGGGGAGGGACGGAGTCGAATGAGCAGTTCTTC.

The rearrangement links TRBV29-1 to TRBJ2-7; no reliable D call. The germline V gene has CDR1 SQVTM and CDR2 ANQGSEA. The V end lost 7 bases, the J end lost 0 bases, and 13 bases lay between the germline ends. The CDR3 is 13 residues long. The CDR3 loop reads CSGRKENSYEQYF. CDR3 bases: TGCAGCGGGAGAAAAGAAAACTCCTACGAGCAGTACTTC.